The clone carrying this T cell receptor beta chain has a handful of counts. The antigen remains undetermined. This sample is drawn from a study of identical twins. Overall study results and limits: Whereas memory repertoires showed no such difference, abundant cord blood beta clonotypes carried fewer insertions. Less excess twin sharing appeared in beta out-of-frame sequences.

The V and J ends lost 4 bases and 3 bases respectively, with 10 bases between them. In germline, CDR1 is LGHDT, CDR2 YNNKEL (reference sequence). There are 14 residues in the CDR3. cDNA carried unique molecular identifiers, and a universal primer site was added by template switching. TCRdb re-called the 5' RACE reads with MiXCR, one entry per CDR3 protein. The sample contains 400,000 to 500,000 distinct CDR3 sequences, 15% to 20% of which appear only once. The TCR originated in a man between 45 and 60 years old in good health. The sequencing sample was made of naive T cells sorted from blood. V usage is TRBV3-1 and J usage is TRBJ1-5, with D possibly TRBD1 on 6 matching bases. The CDR3 sequence is CASSRGQNNQPQHF. Here the CDR3 DNA reads TGTGCCAGCAGCCGCGGACAGAACAATCAGCCCCAGCATTTT.